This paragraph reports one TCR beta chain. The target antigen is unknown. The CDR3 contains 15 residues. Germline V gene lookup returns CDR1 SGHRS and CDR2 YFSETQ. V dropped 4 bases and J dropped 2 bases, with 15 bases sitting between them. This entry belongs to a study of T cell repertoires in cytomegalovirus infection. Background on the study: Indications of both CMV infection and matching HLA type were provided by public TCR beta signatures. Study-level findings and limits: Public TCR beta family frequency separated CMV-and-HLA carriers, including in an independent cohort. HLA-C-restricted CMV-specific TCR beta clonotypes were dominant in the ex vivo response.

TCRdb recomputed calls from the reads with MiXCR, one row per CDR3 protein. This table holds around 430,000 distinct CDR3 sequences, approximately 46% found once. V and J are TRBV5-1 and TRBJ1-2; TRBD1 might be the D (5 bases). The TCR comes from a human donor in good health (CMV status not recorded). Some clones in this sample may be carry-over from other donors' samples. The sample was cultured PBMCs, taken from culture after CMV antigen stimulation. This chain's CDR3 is CASSPVGTVNYGYTF. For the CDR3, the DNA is TGCGCCAGCAGCCCTGTAGGGACCGTCAACTATGGCTACACCTTC.